This T cell receptor (beta chain) was recovered during a study of blood T cell repertoires in COVID-19 (dated by TCRdb to between 2020 and 2021). About the investigation overall: Collaborator samples came from the United States, Italy and Spain and covered acute and convalescent phases of COVID-19. The material from the prospective study consisted of cDNA or gDNA derived from T cells, B-cell-depleted T cells, or PBMCs. The dataset comprised deeply sampled blood TCRbeta repertoires from subjects exposed to, actively infected with, or recovered from COVID-19. The repertoires were released in a freely available public database meant as a resource for research on the immune response to SARS-CoV-2. The samples were drawn from two sources: the first 160 participants of the ongoing ImmuneRACE study, and 950 to 1,500 subjects contributed by 6 global collaborators. Sample metadata almost always included a de-identified subject ID, COVID-19 status, age in years and sex. Where HLA class I and class II types were available, the types were taken from metadata supplied by the sample provider, not from assay-based typing.

General conclusions and limits of the study: Clinical and demographic metadata were provided uncurated, with the amount varying by source and participant.

In the germline V gene, CDR1 corresponds to SGHRS and CDR2 to YFSETQ. The trim is 0 bases for V and 4 bases for J, with a gap of 13 bases between the germline ends. Taken from cysteine to phenylalanine, the CDR3 has 15 residues. Solely the CDR3 DNA is kept, with 45 bases framed from the first base. In regard to this clone: Its antigen remains undetermined. Base qualities were left out, and no much larger clone turns up one base away.

In the prospective study, participants were about 18 to 89 years old, resided in approximately 25 geographic areas of the United States, and were enrolled through a virtual design. In the prospective study, cohorts were assigned on the basis of participant-reported clinical history obtained from a screening survey and a study questionnaire. A participant counted as exposed if, within 2 weeks of entering the study, that participant had been in contact with someone who had a PCR-confirmed or clinician-diagnosed COVID-19 case. In the prospective study, whole blood, serum and a nasopharyngeal or oropharyngeal swab were collected from each participant by mobile phlebotomists. Prospective study participants could optionally give additional blood draws and questionnaires over an approximately two-month period. Prospective study blood samples were shipped either frozen or at room temperature before DNA extraction.

TCRbeta CDR3 regions were amplified from genomic DNA using the immunoSEQ Assay, a bias-controlled multiplex PCR. The authors' pipeline ran thus. The number of nucleated cells in each sample was estimated by amplification of reference gene primers within the assay. To quantify the absolute abundance of each unique TCRbeta CDR3 rearrangement, sequence reads were collapsed and filtered. For each sample, productive Simpson clonality was calculated by taking the square root of Simpson's diversity index across productive rearrangements. This is the immuneACCESS table as TCRdb keeps it, with only in-frame sequences that have V and J called. A part of the clones is gone; compared with another copy, unresolved V genes explain less than half, and the rest is unexplained. V, J and clone size are taken as reported in that table, and D and trimming were inferred from the DNA itself. Counted in this sample were roughly 280,000 clones; around 90% of them appeared once. Clones ranked in the top ten supply roughly 2.8% of the sample.

This sequence was found in a man aged 35-49 years who had been exposed to COVID-19. The sample consisted of PBMCs or T cells enriched from blood (not recorded which). This sequence uses TRBV5-1 and TRBJ2-5; no confident D gene assignment can be made. The nucleotide sequence reads as follows: TGCGCCAGCAGCTTGGGAGATTTTGATCTAGAGACCCAGTACTTC. This translates into CASSLGDFDLETQYF.